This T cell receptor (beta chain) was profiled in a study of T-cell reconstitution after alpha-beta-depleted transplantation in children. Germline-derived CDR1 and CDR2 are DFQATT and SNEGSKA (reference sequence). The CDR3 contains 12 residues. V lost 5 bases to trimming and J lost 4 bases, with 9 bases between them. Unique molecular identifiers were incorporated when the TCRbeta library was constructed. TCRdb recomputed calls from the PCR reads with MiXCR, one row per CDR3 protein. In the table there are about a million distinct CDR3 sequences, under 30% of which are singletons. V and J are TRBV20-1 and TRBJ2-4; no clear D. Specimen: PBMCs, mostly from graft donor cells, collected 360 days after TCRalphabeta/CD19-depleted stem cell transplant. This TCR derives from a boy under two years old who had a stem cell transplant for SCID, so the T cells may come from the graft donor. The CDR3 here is CSAPGPKNIQYF. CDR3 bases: TGCAGTGCTCCCGGGCCAAAAAACATTCAGTACTTC.